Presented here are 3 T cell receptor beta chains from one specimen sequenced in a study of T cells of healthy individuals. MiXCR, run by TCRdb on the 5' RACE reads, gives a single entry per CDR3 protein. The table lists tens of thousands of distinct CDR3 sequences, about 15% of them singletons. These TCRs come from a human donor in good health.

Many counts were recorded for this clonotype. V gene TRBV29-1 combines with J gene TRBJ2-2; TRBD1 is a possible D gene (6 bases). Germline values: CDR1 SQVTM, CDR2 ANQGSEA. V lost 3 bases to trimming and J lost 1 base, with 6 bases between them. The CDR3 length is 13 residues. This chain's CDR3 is CSVDRGNTGELFF. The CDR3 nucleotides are TGCAGCGTTGACAGGGGGAACACCGGGGAGCTGTTTTTT.

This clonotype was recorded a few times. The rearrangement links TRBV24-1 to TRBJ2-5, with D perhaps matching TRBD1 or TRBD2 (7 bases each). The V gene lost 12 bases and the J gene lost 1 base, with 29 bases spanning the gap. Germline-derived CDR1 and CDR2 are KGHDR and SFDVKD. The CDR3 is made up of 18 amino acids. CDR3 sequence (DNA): TGTGCCTCAGGGGGGCTAGCGGAGGTACCGGGAGGCCAAGAGACCCAGTACTTC. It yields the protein CASGGLAEVPGGQETQYF.

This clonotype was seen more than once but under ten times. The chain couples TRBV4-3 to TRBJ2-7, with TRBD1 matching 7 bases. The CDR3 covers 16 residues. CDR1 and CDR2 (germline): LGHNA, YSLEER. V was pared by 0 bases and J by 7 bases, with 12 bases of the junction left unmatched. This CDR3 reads CASSQDRAGTRGEQYF. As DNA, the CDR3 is TGCGCCAGCAGCCAAGATAGGGCAGGCACCAGGGGGGAGCAGTACTTC.